Listed here is a single T cell receptor (beta chain). The sample comes from a study of control samples from healthy donors and cancer patients. Trimming took 5 bases from V and 8 from J, leaving 12 bases between them. This CDR3 contains 13 residues. CDR1 is LGHDT and CDR2 is YNNKEL in the germline V gene (reference sequence). The protocol was immunoSEQ multiplex PCR, while the TCRdb copy is restricted to in-frame clones and leaves out a portion. The data contain some 150,000 clones, roughly nine tenths of them singletons. This clonotype was sampled from a man aged 25-40 years in good health. The chain employs TRBV3-1 (or the pseudogene TRBV3-2) and TRBJ1-4; D might be TRBD1 (5 bases). The sample was blood. The CDR3 bases are TGTGCCAGCAGCTACGGGACTCAGGAAAAACTGTTTTTT. Its translation is CASSYGTQEKLFF.